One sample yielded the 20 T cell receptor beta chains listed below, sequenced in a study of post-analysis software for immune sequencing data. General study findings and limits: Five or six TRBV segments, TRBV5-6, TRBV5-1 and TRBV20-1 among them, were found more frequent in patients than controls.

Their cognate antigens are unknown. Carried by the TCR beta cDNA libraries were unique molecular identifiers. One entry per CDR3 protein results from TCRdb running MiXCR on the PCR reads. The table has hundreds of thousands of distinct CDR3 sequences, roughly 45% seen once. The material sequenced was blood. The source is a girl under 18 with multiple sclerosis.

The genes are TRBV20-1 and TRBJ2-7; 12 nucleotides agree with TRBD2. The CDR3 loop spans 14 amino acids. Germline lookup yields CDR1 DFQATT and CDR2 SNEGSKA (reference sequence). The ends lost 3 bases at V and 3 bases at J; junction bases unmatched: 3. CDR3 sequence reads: CSASQTSGSYEQYF. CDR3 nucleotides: TGCAGTGCTAGCCAGACTAGCGGGAGCTACGAGCAGTACTTC.

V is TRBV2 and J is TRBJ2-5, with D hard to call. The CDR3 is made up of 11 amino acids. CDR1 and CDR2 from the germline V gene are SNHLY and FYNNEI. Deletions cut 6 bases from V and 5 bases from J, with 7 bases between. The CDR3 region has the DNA TGTGCCAGCAGGATGCGGGAGACCCAGTACTTC. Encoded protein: CASRMRETQYF.

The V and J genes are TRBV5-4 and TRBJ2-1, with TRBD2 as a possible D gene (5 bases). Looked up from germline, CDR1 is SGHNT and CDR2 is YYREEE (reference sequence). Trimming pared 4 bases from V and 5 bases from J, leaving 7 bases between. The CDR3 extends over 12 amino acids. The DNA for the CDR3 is TGTGCCAGCAGCGGACTTGACAATGAGCAGTTCTTC. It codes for CASSGLDNEQFF.

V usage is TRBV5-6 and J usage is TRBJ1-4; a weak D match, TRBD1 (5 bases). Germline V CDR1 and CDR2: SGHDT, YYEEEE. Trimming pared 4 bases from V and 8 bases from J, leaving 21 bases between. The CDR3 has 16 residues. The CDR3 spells CASSRRIHSKGEKLFF. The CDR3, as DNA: TGTGCCAGCAGCCGACGAATCCACTCCAAGGGGGAAAAACTGTTTTTT. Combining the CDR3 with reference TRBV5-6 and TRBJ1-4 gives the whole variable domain DAGVTQSPTHLIKTRGQQVTLRCSPKSGHDTVSWYQQALGQGPQFIFQYYEEEERQRGNFPDRFSGHQFPNYSSELNVNALLLGDSALYLCASSRRIHSKGEKLFFGSGTQLSVL.

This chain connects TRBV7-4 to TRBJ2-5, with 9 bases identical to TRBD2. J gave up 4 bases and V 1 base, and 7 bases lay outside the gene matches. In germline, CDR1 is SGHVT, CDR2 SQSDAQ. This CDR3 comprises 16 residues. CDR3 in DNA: TGTGCCAGCAGCTTAGAGGTGCGGGAGGGCCCAGAGACCCAGTACTTC. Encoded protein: CASSLEVREGPETQYF.

The CDR3 protein is CASSPRPGTGLSYEQYF. In DNA form, the CDR3 reads TGTGCCAGCAGTCCTCGACCCGGGACAGGCCTCTCCTACGAGCAGTACTTC. The V call is TRBV27, the J call TRBJ2-7; TRBD1 agrees at 8 bases. CDR1 and CDR2 from the germline V gene are MNHEY and SMNVEV (reference sequence). V trimming: 5 bases; J trimming: 0 bases; junction bases outside the gene matches: 12. The CDR3 sequence is 17 residues long.

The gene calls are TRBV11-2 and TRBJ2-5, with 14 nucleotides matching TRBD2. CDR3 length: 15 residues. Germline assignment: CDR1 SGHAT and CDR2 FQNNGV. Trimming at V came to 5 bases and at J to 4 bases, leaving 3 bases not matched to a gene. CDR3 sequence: CASSRLAGGPETQYF. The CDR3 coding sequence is TGTGCCAGCAGCCGACTAGCGGGAGGGCCAGAGACCCAGTACTTC.

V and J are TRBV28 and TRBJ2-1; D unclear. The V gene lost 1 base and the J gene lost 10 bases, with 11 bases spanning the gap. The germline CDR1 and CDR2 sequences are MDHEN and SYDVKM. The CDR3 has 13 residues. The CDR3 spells CASSLLGNEEQFF. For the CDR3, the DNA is TGTGCCAGCAGTTTATTGGGGAATGAGGAGCAGTTCTTC.

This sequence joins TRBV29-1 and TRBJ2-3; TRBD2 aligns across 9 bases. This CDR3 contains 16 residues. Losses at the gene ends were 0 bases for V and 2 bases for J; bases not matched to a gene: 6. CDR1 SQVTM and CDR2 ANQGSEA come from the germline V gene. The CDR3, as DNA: TGCAGCGTTGAAGATCGTCTAGCGGGATCCACAGATACGCAGTATTTT. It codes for CSVEDRLAGSTDTQYF.

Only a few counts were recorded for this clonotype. Here the CDR3 DNA reads TGCGCCAGCAGCCCCGGTCCCTCGGAGGAAAAACTGTTTTTT. Protein: CASSPGPSEEKLFF. V gene TRBV5-1 combines with J gene TRBJ1-4; D is ambiguous. The germline gives CDR1 SGHRS, CDR2 YFSETQ. Trimming shortened V by 4 bases and J by 8 bases, and 15 bases separated the two germline ends. The CDR3 loop spans 14 amino acids.

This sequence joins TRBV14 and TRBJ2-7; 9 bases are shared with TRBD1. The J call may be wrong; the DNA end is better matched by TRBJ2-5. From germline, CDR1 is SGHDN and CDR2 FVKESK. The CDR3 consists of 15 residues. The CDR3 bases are TGTGCCAGCAGCCAAGAGACAGGGGGCCAAGAGACCCAGTACTTC. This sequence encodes CASSQETGGQETQYF.

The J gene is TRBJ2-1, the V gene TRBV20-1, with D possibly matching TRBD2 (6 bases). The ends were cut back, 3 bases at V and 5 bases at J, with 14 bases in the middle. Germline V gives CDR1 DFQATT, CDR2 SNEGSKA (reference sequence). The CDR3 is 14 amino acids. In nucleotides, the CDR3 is TGCAGTGCTAGGGGACTGGGCCCCAACAATGAGCAGTTCTTC. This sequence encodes CSARGLGPNNEQFF.

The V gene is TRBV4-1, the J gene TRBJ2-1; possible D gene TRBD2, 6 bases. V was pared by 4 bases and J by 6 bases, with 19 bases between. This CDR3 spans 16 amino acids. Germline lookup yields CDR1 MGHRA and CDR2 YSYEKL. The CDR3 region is CASSPSSLGGFNEQFF. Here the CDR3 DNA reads TGCGCCAGCAGCCCTAGCTCCCTCGGGGGTTTCAATGAGCAGTTCTTC.

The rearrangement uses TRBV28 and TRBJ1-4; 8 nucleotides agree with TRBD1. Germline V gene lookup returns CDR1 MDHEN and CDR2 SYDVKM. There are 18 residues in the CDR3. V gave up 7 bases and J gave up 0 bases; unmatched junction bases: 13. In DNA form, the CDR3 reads TGTGCCAGCATCCACTCCCGGGACAGGACTGCAACTAATGAAAAACTGTTTTTT. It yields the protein CASIHSRDRTATNEKLFF.

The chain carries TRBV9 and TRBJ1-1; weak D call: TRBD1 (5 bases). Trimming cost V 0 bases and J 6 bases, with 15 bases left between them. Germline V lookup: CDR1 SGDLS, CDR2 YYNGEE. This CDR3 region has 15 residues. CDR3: CASSVVGPRGPEAFF. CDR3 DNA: TGTGCCAGCAGCGTAGTGGGGCCCCGAGGCCCTGAAGCTTTCTTT.

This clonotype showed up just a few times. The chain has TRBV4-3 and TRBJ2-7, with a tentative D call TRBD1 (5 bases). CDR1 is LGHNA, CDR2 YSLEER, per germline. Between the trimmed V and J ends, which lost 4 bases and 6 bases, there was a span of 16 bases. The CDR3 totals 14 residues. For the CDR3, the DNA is TGCGCCAGCAGCCTAGAAGATGGCAGGGTCGAGCAGTACTTC. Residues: CASSLEDGRVEQYF.

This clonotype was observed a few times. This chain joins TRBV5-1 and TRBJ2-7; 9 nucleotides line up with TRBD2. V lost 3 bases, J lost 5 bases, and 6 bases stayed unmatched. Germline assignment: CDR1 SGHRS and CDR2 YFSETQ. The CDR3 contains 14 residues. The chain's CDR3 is CASSSRGRADEQYF. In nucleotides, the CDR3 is TGCGCCAGCAGCTCCCGCGGGAGGGCAGACGAGCAGTACTTC.

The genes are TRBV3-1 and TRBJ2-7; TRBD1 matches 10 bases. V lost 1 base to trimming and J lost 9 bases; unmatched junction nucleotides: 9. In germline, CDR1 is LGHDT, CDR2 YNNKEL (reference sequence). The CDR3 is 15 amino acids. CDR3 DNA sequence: TGTGCCAGCAGCCAAGCTTGGACAGGGGGAACCAGGCAGTACTTC. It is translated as CASSQAWTGGTRQYF.

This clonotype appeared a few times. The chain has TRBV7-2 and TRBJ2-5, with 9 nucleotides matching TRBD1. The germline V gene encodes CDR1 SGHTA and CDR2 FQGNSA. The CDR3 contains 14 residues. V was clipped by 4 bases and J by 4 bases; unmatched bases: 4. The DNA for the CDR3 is TGTGCCAGCAGCTGGACAGGGGACGTAGAGACCCAGTACTTC. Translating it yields CASSWTGDVETQYF.

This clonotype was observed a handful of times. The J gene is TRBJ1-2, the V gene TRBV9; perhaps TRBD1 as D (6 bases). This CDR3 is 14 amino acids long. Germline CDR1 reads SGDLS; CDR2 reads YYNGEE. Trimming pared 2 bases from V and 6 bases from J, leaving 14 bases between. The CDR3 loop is CASSVTGGYDGYTF. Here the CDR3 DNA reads TGTGCCAGCAGCGTGACAGGAGGATACGATGGCTACACCTTC.